This entry lists 20 T cell receptor beta chains sequenced from one sample in a study (dated by TCRdb to the mid-2010s). To prepare the library, 5' RACE was applied. The sequencer listed for this sample is Illumina HiSeq 2000. Clones were called with MiXCR by TCRdb after fastp trimmed the public reads at Q25, and only in-frame beta chains were retained. Entries are consolidated by CDR3 protein sequence, retaining the most common genes and DNA. The sample table records 600 or so distinct CDR3 sequences; around 13% of these occur just once. The top ten clonotypes cover approximately 16% of the sample. Sequenced sample: total memory T cells from blood PBMCs. The cell subset or site label corresponds to: transitional memory CD4+ T cells. The receptors were sampled from a female donor with HIV.

In this sample, this clonotype turned up a few times. J is TRBJ2-4 and V is TRBV29-1, with D hard to call. This CDR3 has 12 amino acids. Germline V gene lookup returns CDR1 SQVTM and CDR2 ANQGSEA. Trimming took off 5 bases at V and 0 bases at J, with 5 bases between the two ends. The CDR3 sequence is CSVNLAKNIQYF. CDR3 bases: TGCAGCGTTAACCTAGCCAAAAACATTCAGTACTTC. Variable domain in full (rest from reference TRBV29-1 and TRBJ2-4): SAVISQKPSRDICQRGTSLTIQCQVDSQVTMMFWYRQQPGQSLTLIATANQGSEATYESGFVIDKFPISRPNLTFSTLTVSNMSPEDSSIYLCSVNLAKNIQYFGAGTRLSVL.

This clonotype was observed a few times. The chain joins TRBV19 to TRBJ1-1; no firm D call. Germline V CDR1 and CDR2: LNHDA, SQIVND (reference sequence). This CDR3 is 14 amino acids long. V was pared by 0 bases and J by 3 bases, with 8 bases between. The CDR3 spells CASSIEGGYTEAFF. The CDR3 DNA follows: TGTGCCAGTAGTATAGAAGGCGGTTACACTGAAGCTTTCTTT.

There are a few counts of this clonotype. This chain joins TRBV11-2 and TRBJ2-2; 12 nucleotides line up with TRBD1. Trimming cost V 4 bases and J 7 bases; bases outside gene matches: 10. There are 17 residues in the CDR3. CDR1 is SGHAT and CDR2 is FQNNGV in the germline V gene. The CDR3 DNA reads TGTGCCAGCAGCTACATTCTTGGGACAGGGGGCATCGGGGAGCTGTTTTTT. Protein product: CASSYILGTGGIGELFF.

CDR3 amino acids: CASSTLTGDQPQHF. As DNA, the CDR3 is TGTGCCAGCAGCACTCTGACAGGCGATCAGCCCCAGCATTTT. V and J are TRBV6-2 or TRBV6-3 and TRBJ1-5; D is perhaps TRBD1 (6 bases). Per the germline V gene, CDR1 is MNHEY and CDR2 is SVGEGT. V gave up 6 bases and J gave up 5 bases, with 14 bases separating them. This CDR3 comprises 14 residues.

This clonotype is classed as large (0.1 to 1%). The chain has TRBV11-3 and TRBJ2-5, with unresolved D. V lost 3 bases, J lost 5 bases, and 10 bases lay in between. CDR1 is SGHNT, CDR2 YENEEA, per germline. The CDR3 has 13 amino acids. The CDR3 bases are TGTGCCAGCAGCTTCGGTTTTCGGGAGACCCAGTACTTC. This translates into CASSFGFRETQYF.

V usage is TRBV19 and J usage is TRBJ1-1, with TRBD1 as a possible D gene (5 bases). V lost 6 bases and J 3 bases, leaving 11 bases between the germline ends. CDR3 length equals 13 residues. Germline lookup yields CDR1 LNHDA and CDR2 SQIVND (reference sequence). The CDR3 is CASSPRGDTEAFF. The CDR3 DNA sequence: TGTGCCAGTAGCCCCCGGGGGGACACTGAAGCTTTCTTT.

By share of the sample, this clonotype is large. V gene TRBV19 combines with J gene TRBJ2-7; 8 positions agree with TRBD1. The CDR3 loop spans 17 amino acids. From germline, CDR1 is LNHDA and CDR2 SQIVND (reference sequence). V dropped 3 bases and J dropped 4; count of bases not matched to a gene: 14. The CDR3 spells CASSITRTGIEGYEQYF. The CDR3 DNA follows: TGTGCCAGTAGTATCACCAGGACAGGGATAGAGGGGTACGAGCAGTACTTC. The full variable domain, rest sourced from reference TRBV19 and TRBJ2-7, is DGGITQSPKYLFRKEGQNVTLSCEQNLNHDAMYWYRQDPGQGLRLIYYSQIVNDFQKGDIAEGYSVSREKKESFPLTVTSAQKNPTAFYLCASSITRTGIEGYEQYFGPGTRLTVT.

The chain joins TRBV2 to TRBJ1-1; a possible D gene is TRBD1 (5 bases). The CDR3 is 14 residues long. The V and J ends lost 2 bases and 6 bases respectively, with 13 bases between them. Germline loops: CDR1 SNHLY, CDR2 FYNNEI. This chain's CDR3 is CASSELQGGAEAFF. The CDR3 coding sequence is TGTGCCAGCAGTGAACTTCAGGGCGGCGCTGAAGCTTTCTTT. Variable domain in full (rest from reference TRBV2 and TRBJ1-1): EPEVTQTPSHQVTQMGQEVILRCVPISNHLYFYWYRQILGQKVEFLVSFYNNEISEKSEIFDDQFSVERPDGSNFTLKIRSTKLEDSAMYFCASSELQGGAEAFFGQGTRLTVV.

The V and J genes are TRBV15 and TRBJ2-2; weak D call: TRBD2 (6 bases). Looked up from germline, CDR1 is LNHNV and CDR2 is YYDKDF (reference sequence). This CDR3 is built from 14 residues. The V end lost 0 bases, the J end lost 6 bases, and 8 bases lay between the germline ends. CDR3 nucleotide sequence: TGTGCCACCAGCAGAGATGGAGGGGCCGGGGAGCTGTTTTTT. Its translation is CATSRDGGAGELFF.

A few counts support this clonotype. This chain links TRBV27 with TRBJ2-7, with D perhaps matching TRBD2 (5 bases). The V gene's germline CDR1 is MNHEY and CDR2 SMNVEV (reference sequence). With 2 bases removed from V and 2 bases from J, the gap between germline ends came to 10 bases. The CDR3 sequence is 14 residues long. For the CDR3, the DNA is TGTGCCAGCAGTTTACAGGACGGGACCTACGAGCAGTACTTC. Residues: CASSLQDGTYEQYF.

Comments on this clonotype: A read error may be the cause here, since a much bigger clone is one base away. This chain links TRBV7-2 with TRBJ1-2; D call uncertain. Between the trimmed V and J ends, which lost 0 bases and 4 bases, there was a span of 12 bases. Germline V gene data show CDR1 as SGHTA and CDR2 as FQGNSA. The CDR3 has 15 amino acids. The CDR3 nucleotides read TGTGCCAGCAGCTTAGCGTTGGAATCGAGCTATGGCTACACCTTC. It codes for CASSLALESSYGYTF.

This clonotype occurred once. V usage is TRBV11-1 and J usage is TRBJ2-3; D is ambiguous. The CDR3 runs to 12 residues. The V gene's germline CDR1 is SGHAT and CDR2 FQDESV (reference sequence). With 5 bases removed from V and 2 bases from J, the gap between germline ends came to 5 bases. The CDR3: CASSDLTDTQYF. CDR3 DNA sequence: TGTGCCAGCAGCGACCTCACAGATACGCAGTATTTT. The full variable domain, in which reference TRBV11-1 and TRBJ2-3 provide the parts outside the CDR3, is EAEVAQSPRYKITEKSQAVAFWCDPISGHATLYWYRQILGQGPELLVQFQDESVVDDSQLPKDRFSAERLKGVDSTLKIQPAELGDSAMYLCASSDLTDTQYFGPGTRLTVL.

The chain employs TRBV29-1 and TRBJ1-2; D call uncertain. Germline values: CDR1 SQVTM, CDR2 ANQGSEA. CDR3 length: 12 residues. V was trimmed by 4 bases and J by 6 bases, leaving 12 bases between them. CDR3 amino acids: CSVATLRNGYTF. CDR3 nucleotide sequence: TGCAGCGTTGCCACGCTGAGAAATGGCTACACCTTC.

By proportion, this clonotype is large. The CDR3 DNA reads TGTGCCACCAGCAGAGATGGACCGGCTATCCAAGAGACCCAGTACTTC. This translates into CATSRDGPAIQETQYF. The V call is TRBV15, the J call TRBJ2-5, with D unclear. There are 16 residues in the CDR3. V was clipped by 0 bases and J by 1 base, with 12 bases between them. Germline CDR1 reads LNHNV; CDR2 reads YYDKDF (reference sequence).

In this sample, this clonotype turned up a few times. CDR3 loop: CASSLYGVSTDTQYF. For the CDR3, the DNA is TGCGCCAGCAGCTTGTATGGGGTGAGCACAGATACGCAGTATTTT. The chain is built from TRBV5-1 and TRBJ2-3, with unresolved D. Germline V gene sequence: CDR1 SGHRS, CDR2 YFSETQ. V was trimmed by 1 base and J by 0 bases, leaving 9 bases between them. The CDR3 totals 15 residues.

V is TRBV7-8 and J is TRBJ1-3; D gene ambiguous. The CDR3 covers 13 residues. From germline, CDR1 is SGHVS and CDR2 FQNEAQ. Deletions cut 2 bases from V and 4 bases from J, with 6 bases between. The CDR3 coding sequence is TGTGCCAGCAGCTTATCTAGGGGAAACACCATATATTTT. Translating it yields CASSLSRGNTIYF.

This clonotype was picked up a small number of times. The chain uses TRBV7-2 and TRBJ2-1; D not resolved. V was trimmed by 1 base and J by 3 bases, leaving 10 bases between them. Germline assignment: CDR1 SGHTA and CDR2 FQGNSA. CDR3 size: 15 residues. The CDR3 sequence: CASSLELQDYNEQFF. CDR3 sequence (DNA): TGTGCCAGCAGCTTAGAACTCCAGGACTACAATGAGCAGTTCTTC.

With respect to this clonotype: With a much larger clone just one base away, this may be a read error. The genes are TRBV6-5 and TRBJ1-2, with D maybe TRBD1 (5 bases). This CDR3 is 16 amino acids long. Germline loops: CDR1 MNHEY, CDR2 SVGAGI. CDR3 protein: CASSSLNRRTNHGYTF. In DNA, the CDR3 is TGTGCCAGCAGTTCACTTAACAGGCGTACTAACCATGGCTACACCTTC.

This clonotype was counted only a few times. The rearrangement joins TRBV6-1 to TRBJ1-3; D gene unclear. Germline V gene data show CDR1 as MNHNS and CDR2 as SASEGT. The CDR3 sequence is 16 residues long. V was cut by 6 bases and J by 0 bases, with 15 bases left in between. CDR3 loop: CASSRRVTSSGNTIYF. The DNA for the CDR3 is TGTGCCAGCAGCCGTCGGGTAACCTCCTCTGGAAACACCATATATTTT.

This rearrangement joins TRBV7-3 to TRBJ2-3; 7 nucleotides agree with TRBD2. Per the germline V gene, CDR1 is SGHTA and CDR2 is FQGTGA. CDR3 length equals 16 residues. V gave up 8 bases and J gave up 2 bases; unmatched junction bases: 13. The CDR3, as DNA: TGTGCCAGCTATCCCGTCGCGGGAGAACTCACAGATACGCAGTATTTT. This encodes CASYPVAGELTDTQYF.